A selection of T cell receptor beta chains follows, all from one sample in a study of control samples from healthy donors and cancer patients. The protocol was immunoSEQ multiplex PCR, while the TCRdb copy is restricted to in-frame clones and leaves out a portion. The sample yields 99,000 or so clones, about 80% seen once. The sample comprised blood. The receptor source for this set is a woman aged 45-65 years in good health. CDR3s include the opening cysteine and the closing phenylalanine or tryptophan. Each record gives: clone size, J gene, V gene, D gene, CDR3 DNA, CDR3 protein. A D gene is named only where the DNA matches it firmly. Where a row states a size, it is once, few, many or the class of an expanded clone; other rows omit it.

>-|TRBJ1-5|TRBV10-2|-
TGCGCCAGCAGTGACAGGGGCGATCAGCCCCAGCATTTT
CASSDRGDQPQHF
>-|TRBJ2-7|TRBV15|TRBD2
TGTGCCACCAGCAGAGATCTTGGACTAGCGGGAGGATACGAGCAGTACTTC
CATSRDLGLAGGYEQYF
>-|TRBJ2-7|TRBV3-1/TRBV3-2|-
TGTGCCAGCAGTCCAGGGGTCCAATCCTCCGAGCAGTACTTC
CASSPGVQSSEQYF
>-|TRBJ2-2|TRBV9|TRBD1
TGTGCCAGCAGCACGACAGGGTCCGGGGAGCTGTTTTTT
CASSTTGSGELFF
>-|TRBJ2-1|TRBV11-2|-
TGTGCCAGCAGCTCGACCCTCAGCTCCTACAATGAGCAGTTCTTC
CASSSTLSSYNEQFF
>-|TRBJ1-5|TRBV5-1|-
TGCGCCAGCAGCGAGGGAACTAATAGCAATCAGCCCCAGCATTTT
CASSEGTNSNQPQHF
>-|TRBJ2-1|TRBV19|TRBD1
TGTGCCTGTAACCTGGGACAGGGGGGTTACAGTGAGCAGTTCTTC
CACNLGQGGYSEQFF
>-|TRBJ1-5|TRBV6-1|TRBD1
TGTGCCAGCAGTGATAGACAGGGGGAAGCGCCCCAGCATTTT
CASSDRQGEAPQHF
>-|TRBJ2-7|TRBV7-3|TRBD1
TGTGCCAGCAGCCCGGGACAGGGCTACGAGCAGTACTTC
CASSPGQGYEQYF
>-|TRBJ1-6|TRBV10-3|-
TGTGCCATCAGTGAGCCGACCCATCGCTATGGATCACCCCTCCACTTT
CAISEPTHRYGSPLHF
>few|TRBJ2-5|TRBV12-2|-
TGTGCAAGTCGCTTCAGAGGTAAGGAGACCCAGTACTTC
CASRFRGKETQYF
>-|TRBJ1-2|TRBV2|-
TGTGCCAGAGACCTGCCAGGGATGTATGCCCCCACCTTC
CARDLPGMYAPTF
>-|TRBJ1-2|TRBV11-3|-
TGTGCCAGCAGCGGACAGATCCATGGCTACACCTTC
CASSGQIHGYTF
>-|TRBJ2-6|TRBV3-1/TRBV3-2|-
TGTGCCAGCAGCCAAGGTTCAGGACTGTTTTTCTCTGGGGCCAACGTCCTGACTTTC
CASSQGSGLFFSGANVLTF
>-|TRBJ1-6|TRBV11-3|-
TGTGCCAGCAGCTTAGGGGCTGTTGAAACACCCCTCCACTTT
CASSLGAVETPLHF
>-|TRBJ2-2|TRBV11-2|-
TGTGCCAGCAGCAGACGCAGCCCCACCGGGGAGCTGTTTTTT
CASSRRSPTGELFF
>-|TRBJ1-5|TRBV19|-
TGTGCCAGTAGTACCCCGGAAGCAGGGGCTCGTCAGCCCCAGCATTTT
CASSTPEAGARQPQHF
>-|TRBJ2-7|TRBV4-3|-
TGCGCCAGCAGCCAAGAGCTCCCTGGCCAGGGTGAGCAGTACTTC
CASSQELPGQGEQYF
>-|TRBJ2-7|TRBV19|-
TGTGCCAGTAGGCGACCGAGCTCCTACGAGCAGTACTTC
CASRRPSSYEQYF
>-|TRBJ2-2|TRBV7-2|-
TGTGCCAGCAGCCCCTGGGCAGGGGCCACCGGGGAGCTGTTTTTT
CASSPWAGATGELFF
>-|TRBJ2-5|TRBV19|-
TGTGCCAGTAGTATAGGGGGAGGCAGGGGCGCAGAGACCCAGTACTTC
CASSIGGGRGAETQYF
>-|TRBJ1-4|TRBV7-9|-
TGTGCCTTACAGGCGGGATCTAATGAAAAACTGTTTTTT
CALQAGSNEKLFF
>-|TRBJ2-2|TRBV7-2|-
TGTGCCAGCAGCTTAGCGCGGGCGGGTCCAGGTACCGGGGAGCTGTTTTTT
CASSLARAGPGTGELFF
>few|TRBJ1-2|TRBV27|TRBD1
TGTGCCAGCAGGGCAGGGGGCACGGGAAACTATGGCTACACCTTC
CASRAGGTGNYGYTF
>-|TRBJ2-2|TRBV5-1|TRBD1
TGCGCCAGCAACCACGGACAGGGAAGAAACACCGGGGAGCTGTTTTTT
CASNHGQGRNTGELFF
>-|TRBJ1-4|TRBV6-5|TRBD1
TGTGCCAGCGGCTACAGGGGTGAGAATGAAAAACTGTTTTTT
CASGYRGENEKLFF
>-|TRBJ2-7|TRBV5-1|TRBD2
TGCGCCAGCAGCCCGGGGACTAGCGGGGGGATCTACGAGCAGTACTTC
CASSPGTSGGIYEQYF
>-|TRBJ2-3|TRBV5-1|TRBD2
TGCGCCAGCAGCTCCGGACTAGCGGATTCAGATACGCAGTATTTT
CASSSGLADSDTQYF
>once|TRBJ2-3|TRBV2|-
TGTGCCAGCAGCTCCGACGGAGGCTTTAGCACAGATACGCAGTATTTT
CASSSDGGFSTDTQYF
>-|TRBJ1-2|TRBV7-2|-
TGTGCCAGCAGCTTATCTGGAGACATCTATGGCTACACCTTC
CASSLSGDIYGYTF
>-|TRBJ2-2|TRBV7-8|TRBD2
TGTGCCAGCAGCTTAGGACTAGCGGGTTTAGCGAACACCGGGGAGCTGTTTTTT
CASSLGLAGLANTGELFF
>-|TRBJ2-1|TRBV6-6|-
TGTGCCAGCAGTTCCGTAGGGAAGCAGTTCTTC
CASSSVGKQFF
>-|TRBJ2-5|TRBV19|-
TGTGCCAGTAGTATCGCGGCGGGCGTCCAAGGGACCCAGTACTTC
CASSIAAGVQGTQYF
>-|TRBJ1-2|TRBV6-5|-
TGTGCCAGCAGTTACTCGAGTCCAGGGCGTCGTGGCTACACCTTC
CASSYSSPGRRGYTF
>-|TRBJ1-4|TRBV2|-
TGTGCCAGCAGTGAATGGGGTATCGACACTAATGAAAAACTGTTTTTT
CASSEWGIDTNEKLFF
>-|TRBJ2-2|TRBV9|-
TGTGCCAGCAGCGTAGCAGGGGCAACCGGGGAGCTGTTTTTT
CASSVAGATGELFF
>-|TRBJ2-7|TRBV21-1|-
TGTGCCAGCAGCACTCAGGGCTACGAGCAGTACTTC
CASSTQGYEQYF
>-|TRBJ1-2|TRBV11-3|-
TGTGCCAGCAGCCGCGACAGTAACTATGGCTACACCTTC
CASSRDSNYGYTF